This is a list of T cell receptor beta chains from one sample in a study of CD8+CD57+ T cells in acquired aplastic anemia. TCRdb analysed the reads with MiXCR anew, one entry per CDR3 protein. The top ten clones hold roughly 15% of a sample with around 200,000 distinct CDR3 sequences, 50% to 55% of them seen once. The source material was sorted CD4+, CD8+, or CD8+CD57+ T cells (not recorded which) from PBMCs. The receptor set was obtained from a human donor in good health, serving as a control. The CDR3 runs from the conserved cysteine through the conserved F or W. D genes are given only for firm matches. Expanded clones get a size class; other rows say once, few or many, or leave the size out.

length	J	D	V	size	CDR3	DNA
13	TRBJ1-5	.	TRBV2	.	CASSEGEVETTIF	TGTGCCAGCAGTGAAGGGGAGGTGGAGACAACGATTTTT
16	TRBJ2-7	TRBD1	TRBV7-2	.	CASSLAGTGGHYEQYF	TGTGCCAGCAGCTTAGCGGGGACAGGGGGCCACTACGAGCAGTACTTC
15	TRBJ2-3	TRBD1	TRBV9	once	CASSVGTGAGDTQYF	TGTGCCAGCAGCGTAGGGACAGGGGCTGGAGATACGCAGTATTTT
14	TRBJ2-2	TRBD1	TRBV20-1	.	CSARGTGATGELFF	TGCAGTGCTAGAGGGACAGGGGCCACCGGGGAGCTGTTTTTT
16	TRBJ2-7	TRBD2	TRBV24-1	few	CATSQTGTSGGYEQYF	TGTGCCACCAGTCAAACCGGGACTAGCGGGGGATACGAGCAGTACTTC
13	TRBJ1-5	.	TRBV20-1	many	CSASVQWDQPQHF	TGCAGTGCTAGTGTCCAGTGGGATCAGCCCCAGCATTTT
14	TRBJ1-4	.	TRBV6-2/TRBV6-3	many	CASSTTATNEKLFF	TGTGCCAGCAGTACCACAGCAACTAATGAAAAACTGTTTTTT
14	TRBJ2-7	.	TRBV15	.	CATSRGDPLGEQYF	TGTGCCACCAGCAGAGGGGACCCCCTCGGGGAGCAGTACTTC
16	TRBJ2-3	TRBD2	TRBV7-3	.	CASSIGSSGGTDTQYF	TGTGCCAGCAGCATAGGCTCTAGCGGAGGCACAGATACGCAGTATTTT
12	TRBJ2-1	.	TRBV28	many	CASRSGFREQFF	TGTGCCAGCAGGTCAGGGTTTAGAGAGCAGTTCTTC
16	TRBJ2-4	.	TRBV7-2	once	CASSARTGLAKNIQYF	TGTGCCAGCAGCGCGAGGACGGGTTTAGCCAAAAACATTCAGTACTTC
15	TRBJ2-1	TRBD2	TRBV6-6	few	CASNSGGNSYNEQFF	TGTGCCAGCAATAGCGGGGGTAATTCCTACAATGAGCAGTTCTTC
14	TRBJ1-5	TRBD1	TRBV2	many	CASSGAGGNQPQHF	TGTGCCAGCAGTGGGGCAGGGGGTAATCAGCCCCAGCATTTT
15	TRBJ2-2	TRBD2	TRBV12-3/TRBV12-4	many	CARLAGAPNTGELFF	TGTGCCAGGCTAGCGGGGGCCCCGAACACCGGGGAGCTGTTTTTT
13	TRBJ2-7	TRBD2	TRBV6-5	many	CASGTSGAYEQYF	TGTGCCAGTGGGACTAGCGGGGCCTACGAGCAGTACTTC
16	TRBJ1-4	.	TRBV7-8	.	CASIEGDNRHAEKLFF	TGTGCCAGCATAGAGGGGGACAACCGGCACGCAGAAAAACTGTTTTTT
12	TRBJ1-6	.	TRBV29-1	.	CSAGETDSPLHF	TGCAGCGCAGGGGAGACTGATTCACCCCTCCACTTT
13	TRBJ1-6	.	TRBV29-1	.	CSVGLGGGSPLHF	TGCAGCGTTGGGCTGGGGGGGGGATCACCCCTCCACTTT
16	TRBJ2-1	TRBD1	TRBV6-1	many	CASSIHPGQGYDEQFF	TGTGCCAGCAGTATACACCCGGGACAGGGATATGATGAGCAGTTCTTC
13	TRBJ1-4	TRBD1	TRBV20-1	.	CSASGDRAEKLFF	TGCAGTGCTAGCGGAGACAGGGCTGAAAAACTGTTTTTT
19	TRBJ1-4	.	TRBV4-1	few	CASSQPVEDSGGLREKLFF	TGCGCCAGCAGCCAACCGGTCGAGGACTCGGGGGGCCTAAGGGAAAAACTGTTCTTT
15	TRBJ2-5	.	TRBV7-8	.	CASSLGARGKQPQYF	TGTGCCAGCAGCTTAGGCGCCAGGGGAAAGCAGCCCCAGTACTTC
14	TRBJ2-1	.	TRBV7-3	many	CASSLAAYSNEQFF	TGTGCCAGCAGCTTAGCAGCCTACAGCAATGAGCAGTTCTTC
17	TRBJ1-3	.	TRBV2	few	CASSDPPTGFSGNTIYF	TGTGCCAGCAGTGATCCCCCCACGGGGTTCTCTGGAAACACCATATATTTT
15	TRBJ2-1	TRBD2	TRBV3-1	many	CASSRVAGGLHEQFF	TGTGCCAGCAGCCGAGTAGCGGGGGGGCTCCATGAGCAGTTCTTC
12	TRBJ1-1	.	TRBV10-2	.	CASNAGNTEAFF	TGCGCCAGCAACGCCGGGAACACTGAAGCTTTCTTT
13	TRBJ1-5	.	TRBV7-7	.	CASSLDEGQPQHF	TGTGCCAGCAGCTTAGACGAGGGTCAGCCCCAGCATTTT
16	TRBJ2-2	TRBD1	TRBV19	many	CASSIDGTGRPGELFF	TGTGCCAGTAGTATAGATGGGACAGGGAGACCCGGGGAGCTGTTTTTT
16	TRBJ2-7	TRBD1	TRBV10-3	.	CAISARGTGVSYEQYF	TGTGCCATCAGTGCCCGCGGGACAGGGGTCTCCTACGAGCAGTACTTC
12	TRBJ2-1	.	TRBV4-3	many	CASSRSRGTQFF	TGCGCCAGCAGCCGATCGAGAGGGACGCAGTTCTTC
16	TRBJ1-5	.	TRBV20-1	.	CSARDRRTTSNQPQHF	TGCAGTGCTAGAGATCGGAGGACAACTAGCAATCAGCCCCAGCATTTT
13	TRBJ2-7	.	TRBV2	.	CASSHRGGYEQYF	TGTGCCAGCAGCCACCGAGGGGGCTACGAGCAGTACTTC
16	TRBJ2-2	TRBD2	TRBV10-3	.	CASGIASGISTGELFF	TGTGCCAGCGGTATCGCTAGCGGCATCAGCACCGGGGAGCTGTTTTTT
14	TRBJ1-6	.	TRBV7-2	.	CASSSARANSPLHF	TGTGCCAGCAGCTCAGCCAGGGCTAATTCACCCCTCCACTTT
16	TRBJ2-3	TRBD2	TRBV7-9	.	CASSASGAGGTDTQYF	TGTGCCAGCAGCGCCAGTGGAGCGGGGGGCACAGATACGCAGTATTTT
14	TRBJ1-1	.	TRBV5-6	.	CASSLRGGRTEAFF	TGTGCCAGCAGCTTGAGGGGGGGCAGGACTGAAGCTTTCTTT
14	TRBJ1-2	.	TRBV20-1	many	CSARDAPFGYGYTF	TGCAGTGCTAGAGATGCCCCATTTGGCTATGGCTACACCTTC
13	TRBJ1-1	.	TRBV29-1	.	CSVEPGLPTEAFF	TGCAGCGTTGAGCCGGGACTCCCCACTGAAGCTTTCTTT
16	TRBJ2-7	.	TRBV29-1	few	CSVVGGPSVSSYEQYF	TGCAGCGTTGTGGGGGGGCCTTCCGTAAGCTCCTACGAGCAGTACTTC
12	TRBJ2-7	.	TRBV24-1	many	CATSDWGNEQYF	TGTGCCACCAGTGATTGGGGCAACGAGCAGTACTTC
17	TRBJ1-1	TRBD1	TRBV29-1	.	CSPPGTGPSDTNTEAFF	TGCAGCCCGCCCGGGACAGGACCCTCCGATACTAACACTGAAGCTTTCTTT
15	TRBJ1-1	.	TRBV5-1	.	CASSLVGGMNTEASF	TGCGCCAGCAGCTTGGTTGGGGGAATGAACACTGAAGCTTCCTTT
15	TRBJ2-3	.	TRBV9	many	CASSAYQGSADTQYF	TGTGCCAGCAGCGCTTACCAAGGGAGCGCGGATACGCAGTATTTT
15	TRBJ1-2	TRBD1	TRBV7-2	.	CASSLTGGADHGYTF	TGTGCCAGCAGCCTGACAGGGGGCGCCGACCATGGCTACACCTTC
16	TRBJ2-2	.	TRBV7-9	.	CASSLQGFGNTGELFF	TGTGCCAGCAGCTTGCAGGGTTTCGGAAACACCGGGGAGCTGTTTTTT
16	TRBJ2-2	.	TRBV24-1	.	CATSSHRPGSTGELFF	TGTGCCACCAGTTCACACAGGCCAGGGAGCACCGGGGAGCTGTTTTTT
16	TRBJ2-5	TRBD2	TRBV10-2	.	CASSEPTSGLGETQYF	TGCGCCAGCAGTGAACCGACTAGCGGCCTCGGCGAGACCCAGTACTTC
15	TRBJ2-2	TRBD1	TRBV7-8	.	CASSSYGTGSGELFF	TGTGCCAGCAGCTCATACGGGACAGGTAGCGGGGAGCTGTTTTTT
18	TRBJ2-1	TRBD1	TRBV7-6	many	CASSLGQGITEINNEQFF	TGTGCCAGCAGCTTAGGACAGGGTATAACAGAGATTAACAATGAGCAGTTCTTC
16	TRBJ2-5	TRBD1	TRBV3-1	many	CASSHSDRVWLETQYF	TGTGCCAGCAGCCACTCCGACAGGGTCTGGCTCGAGACCCAGTACTTC